The next 2 T cell receptor beta chains were all read from a single sample in a study of vaccination effects on CD4 cells after COVID-19. Antigens for these TCRs are unknown. Repertoires were generated with immunoSEQ multiplex PCR, while TCRdb's copy carries only in-frame clones and drops some. The data contain 80,000 to 95,000 clones, 60% to 80% of them seen just once; the ten biggest clones take up more than 0.95%. Viral peptide pool expansion of antigen-specific CD4+ T cells preceded sequencing in the ViraFEST assay. Upon completion of about 10 days in culture, CD4+ T cells were isolated. Participants got two doses of BNT162b2 or mRNA-1273 vaccine. Sequenced here: CD4+ T cells from PBMCs cultured with HCoV-OC43 spike peptides, sampled after COVID-19 vaccination. Subset of the sample: HCoV-OC43 spike overlapping peptide pool stimulation. The receptors were gathered from a human donor who received a COVID-19 vaccine.

The chain uses TRBV4-3 and TRBJ2-2, with D uncertain. The CDR3 length is 14 residues. V shed 0 bases and J shed 8 bases, with 10 bases lying between them. Germline CDR1 LGHNA, CDR2 YSLEER. In DNA form, the CDR3 reads TGCGCCAGCAGCCAAGAGACGTCCAGGGGGGAGCTGTTTTTT. The encoded protein is CASSQETSRGELFF.

V is TRBV12-5 and J is TRBJ1-2; 7 bases map to TRBD1. V lost 2 bases and J lost 3; bases outside the gene matches: 9. Looked up from germline, CDR1 is LGHNT and CDR2 is FRNRAP. The CDR3 has 16 amino acids. The CDR3 here is CASGLPKGGGDYGYTF. CDR3 nucleotides: TGTGCTAGTGGTTTGCCTAAAGGAGGGGGCGACTATGGCTACACCTTC.